Below, 10 T cell receptor beta chains from the same sample are listed, as sequenced in a study of shared clonotypes between healthy human individuals. Assay used: immunoSEQ multiplex PCR; TCRdb lists only in-frame clones, some missing. The top ten clones hold over 1% of a sample with some 1,400,000 clones, 95% to 97% of them seen once. Source material: naive CD4+ T cells sorted from blood. Subset noted: CD45RA+ positively selected. The receptors were gathered from a man aged 30 to 39 in good health.

V is TRBV27 and J is TRBJ2-7; 10 positions match TRBD1. Germline V gene lookup returns CDR1 MNHEY and CDR2 SMNVEV (reference sequence). V lost 2 bases to trimming and J lost 2 bases; unmatched junction nucleotides: 6. CDR3 length: 16 residues. The CDR3 spells CASSLVGQGNTYEQYF. The CDR3 DNA reads TGTGCCAGCAGTTTAGTGGGACAGGGGAATACCTACGAGCAGTACTTC.

The chain uses TRBV5-1 and TRBJ2-7, with 7 bases identical to TRBD1. The CDR3 consists of 15 residues. From germline, CDR1 is SGHRS and CDR2 YFSETQ. The junction had 8 bases not matched to a gene; V was cut back by 0 bases and J by 5 bases. The CDR3 loop reads CASSLVRDRVDEQYF. The CDR3 DNA sequence: TGCGCCAGCAGCTTGGTCAGGGACAGAGTAGACGAGCAGTACTTC.

This rearrangement joins TRBV5-4 to TRBJ2-1; D not certain. Deletions cut 2 bases from V and 4 bases from J, with 7 bases between. The CDR3 spans 13 residues. Germline-derived CDR1 and CDR2 are SGHNT and YYREEE (reference sequence). DNA for the CDR3: TGTGCCAGCAGCTTAAACCAGTACAATGAGCAGTTCTTC. It yields the protein CASSLNQYNEQFF. The full variable domain, in which reference TRBV5-4 and TRBJ2-1 provide the parts outside the CDR3, is ETGVTQSPTHLIKTRGQQVTLRCSSQSGHNTVSWYQQALGQGPQFIFQYYREEENGRGNFPPRFSGLQFPNYSSELNVNALELDDSALYLCASSLNQYNEQFFGPGTRLTVL.

This clone was counted a single time. J is TRBJ1-5 and V is TRBV9, with D unclear. Germline assignment: CDR1 SGDLS and CDR2 YYNGEE. The CDR3 has 15 amino acids. With 0 bases removed from V and 4 bases from J, the gap between germline ends came to 11 bases. The CDR3 nucleotides read TGTGCCAGCAGCGTAGATGAGGGCGTGAATCAGCCCCAGCATTTT. This translates into CASSVDEGVNQPQHF.

V is TRBV7-9 and J is TRBJ2-5; D is uncertain. CDR1 and CDR2 (germline): SEHNR, FQNEAQ (reference sequence). The CDR3 extends over 16 amino acids. V dropped 5 bases and J dropped 3 bases, with 19 bases sitting between them. This chain's CDR3 is CASSTPAMNKKETQYF. In nucleotides, the CDR3 is TGTGCCAGCAGCACCCCCGCCATGAACAAGAAAGAGACCCAGTACTTC.

This chain links TRBV11-3 with TRBJ2-2, with TRBD2 matching 10 bases. The trim removed 3 bases at V and 4 bases at J, leaving 2 bases unmatched. The CDR3 consists of 15 residues. CDR1 and CDR2 from the germline V gene are SGHNT and YENEEA. The CDR3 sequence: CASSFLAGVTGELFF. Here the CDR3 DNA reads TGTGCCAGCAGCTTCCTAGCGGGAGTCACCGGGGAGCTGTTTTTT.

The V and J genes are TRBV30 and TRBJ1-1; tentative D call: TRBD1 (5 bases). The V and J ends lost 0 bases and 14 bases respectively, with 19 bases between them. The CDR3 runs to 13 residues. Germline V CDR1 and CDR2: GTSNPN, SVGIG (reference sequence). In DNA form, the CDR3 reads TGTGCCTGGAGTGTATTTCGCGGCGGAGACAGATTCTTT. It codes for CAWSVFRGGDRFF.

The chain is built from TRBV5-4 and TRBJ2-5; the D is unclear. Germline V gene lookup returns CDR1 SGHNT and CDR2 YYREEE (reference sequence). V dropped 4 bases and J dropped 3 bases, with 13 bases sitting between them. The CDR3 is 14 residues long. CDR3 DNA: TGTGCCAGCAGCCACTCCACCTCAGAAGAGACCCAGTACTTC. Protein: CASSHSTSEETQYF.

This chain uses TRBV7-2 with TRBJ1-5; tentatively, D is TRBD1 (5 bases). Trimming cost V 8 bases and J 5 bases, with 19 bases left between them. The length of the CDR3 is 15 residues. Germline V lookup: CDR1 SGHTA, CDR2 FQGNSA. The CDR3 protein is CASARTGAWDQPQHF. In DNA, the CDR3 is TGTGCCAGCGCTAGGACCGGGGCATGGGATCAGCCCCAGCATTTT.

Only one count was recorded for this clone. The V gene is TRBV18, the J gene TRBJ2-3, with D perhaps TRBD1 or TRBD2 (6 bases each). The CDR3 runs 17 residues. Looked up from germline, CDR1 is KGHSH and CDR2 is LQKENI. Trimming took off 5 bases at V and 1 base at J, with 19 bases between the two ends. CDR3 DNA: TGTGCCAGCTCAAGACTACAGGGAGGAGGGGGCACAGATACGCAGTATTTT. The encoded protein is CASSRLQGGGGTDTQYF.